One and the same sample provided the 10 T cell receptor beta chains below, sequenced in a study of regulatory T cells in long-lasting Graves disease. The time point denotes: newly diagnosed GD, antithyroid drugs for less than 3 months. Making the TCR library involved RNA that had been extracted from PBMCs. Both iRepertoire HTBI primers and Arm-PCR of CDR3 regions were used to build the TCR beta libraries. In TCRdb, the multiplex PCR reads were re-called with MiXCR into one record per CDR3 protein. The data show a few hundred thousand distinct CDR3 sequences, 20% to 25% seen once. The input for sequencing was peripheral blood mononuclear cells (PBMCs), taken at new diagnosis, from a patient treated with antithyroid drugs. The source is a female donor with Graves disease.

As regards this clonotype: A clone one base away is much larger, so this may be a read error. The chain carries TRBV2 and TRBJ2-1; TRBD2 matches at 11 bases. The V gene's germline CDR1 is SNHLY and CDR2 FYNNEI. CDR3 length: 15 residues. The CDR3 sequence is CASSLTSGVGNERFF. The CDR3 DNA reads TGTGCCAGCAGTCTGACTAGCGGGGTAGGGAATGAGCGGTTCTTC.

In this sample, this clonotype turned up many times. Germline and junction disagree at one end, which may indicate a read error. This chain uses TRBV7-2 with TRBJ2-2; D remains unclear. In germline, CDR1 is SGHTA, CDR2 FQGNSA. CDR3 length: 14 amino acids. This chain's CDR3 is CASSQDQNTGELFF. CDR3 nucleotide sequence: TGCGCCAGCAGCCAAGACCAGAACACCGGGGAGCTGTTTTTT.

The table lists this clonotype with many counts. V is TRBV7-2 and J is TRBJ2-7; 10 bases match TRBD2. The V segment lost 5 bases and the J segment 3 bases; nucleotides outside the gene matches: 7. CDR1 SGHTA and CDR2 FQGNSA come from the germline V gene. This CDR3 contains 15 residues. The CDR3 DNA reads as TGTGCCAGCAGCCATAGGACTAGCGGCATCTACGAGCAGTACTTC. Amino acid sequence: CASSHRTSGIYEQYF.

The CDR3 coding sequence is TGTGCCAGCAGCGCCTGGAATACAGATACGCAGTATTTT. Translating it yields CASSAWNTDTQYF. The rearrangement uses TRBV7-2 and TRBJ2-3; D gene uncertain. V was clipped by 5 bases and J by 3 bases, with 9 bases between them. CDR3 length: 13 residues. Germline CDR1 and CDR2: SGHTA and FQGNSA.

Here the CDR3 reads CASSEVAGGLTDTQYF. CDR3 sequence (DNA): TGTGCCAGCAGCGAAGTAGCGGGGGGACTCACAGATACGCAGTATTTT. The V gene is TRBV4-2, the J gene TRBJ2-3; 10 positions agree with TRBD2. J gave up 2 bases and V 5 bases, and 7 bases lay outside the gene matches. CDR1 and CDR2 (germline): LGHNA, YNFKEQ. This CDR3 has 16 residues.

This clonotype has just a few counts. This chain uses TRBV6-4 with TRBJ1-6, with D possibly being TRBD1 (6 bases). Looked up from germline, CDR1 is MRHNA and CDR2 is SNTAGT. The CDR3 is 15 amino acids. The germline V and J ends were trimmed by 3 bases and 6 bases, with 12 bases remaining between them. The CDR3 nucleotides are TGTGCCAGCAGTGAATGGGGACACCTTAATTCACCCCTCCACTTT. Translation: CASSEWGHLNSPLHF.

This clonotype occurred many times. The CDR3 nucleotides read TGTGCCAGCAAACGATGGGGCGGTAGCAATCAGCCCCAGCATTTT. This translates into CASKRWGGSNQPQHF. This sequence joins TRBV28 and TRBJ1-5, with D tentatively TRBD1 (5 bases). Per germline, CDR1 MDHEN and CDR2 SYDVKM. V was pared by 7 bases and J by 0 bases, with 13 bases between. This CDR3 is 15 amino acids long.

The rearrangement joins TRBV5-1 to TRBJ2-7, with D maybe TRBD1 (6 bases). Trimming shortened V by 0 bases and J by 4 bases, and 14 bases separated the two germline ends. This CDR3 contains 15 residues. Germline assignment: CDR1 SGHRS and CDR2 YFSETQ. CDR3 loop: CASSLAKDSFYEQYF. In DNA form, the CDR3 reads TGCGCCAGCAGCTTGGCCAAGGACAGTTTTTACGAGCAGTACTTC. The variable domain in full, completed from reference TRBV5-1 and TRBJ2-7, reads KAGVTQTPRYLIKTRGQQVTLSCSPISGHRSVSWYQQTPGQGLQFLFEYFSETQRNKGNFPGRFSGRQFSNSRSEMNVSTLELGDSALYLCASSLAKDSFYEQYFGPGTRLTVT.

This clonotype was found many times. V and J are TRBV2 and TRBJ2-2, with 12 positions matching TRBD2. CDR3 length equals 16 residues. Germline lookup yields CDR1 SNHLY and CDR2 FYNNEI. J lost 1 base, V lost 5 bases, and 2 bases had no gene match. The CDR3 loop is CASSWGLAGNTGELFF. CDR3 DNA: TGTGCCAGCAGTTGGGGACTAGCGGGGAACACCGGGGAGCTGTTTTTT.

This clonotype was observed many times. The chain recombines TRBV20-1 with TRBJ1-4; maybe TRBD1 (5 bases). The CDR3 contains 16 residues. V lost 1 base to trimming and J lost 5 bases, with 17 bases between them. Per germline, CDR1 DFQATT and CDR2 SNEGSKA (reference sequence). CDR3 loop: CSARGRDPPRNEKLFF. Here the CDR3 DNA reads TGCAGTGCTAGAGGTCGGGACCCTCCTCGAAATGAAAAACTGTTTTTT.